This section outlines one T cell receptor beta chain sequence together with its context. Its specificity is not known. This sample is part of a study of breast tumors, draining lymph nodes, adjacent tissues. Notes on the study in general: The lymph node origin of tumor T cells was framed as consistent with a hypothesis, not demonstrated. Compared with basal-like, luminal-like tumors shared significantly more repertoire with nontumor tissue. Tumor repertoires ranked between lymph nodes and nontumor tissue in diversity, with V and J gene preferences.

V lost 5 bases and J 6 bases, leaving 13 bases between the germline ends. CDR1 is SQVTM and CDR2 is ANQGSEA in the germline V gene. The CDR3 is made up of 12 amino acids. TCRdb re-called the multiplex PCR reads with MiXCR, one entry per CDR3 protein. Altogether about 220,000 distinct CDR3 sequences are present, under 40% being singletons, with the ten largest covering about 3.9%. Axillary draining lymph nodes of breast cancer patients supplied the node samples. The origin of this receptor is a female donor with breast cancer. Some clones in this sample may be carry-over from other donors' samples. This rearrangement joins TRBV29-1 to TRBJ1-2, with D hard to call. Sequenced input: axillary lymph node tissue. DNA of the CDR3: TGCAGCGTTTTCCCGCCAGGACATGGCTACACCTTC. Protein: CSVFPPGHGYTF.